The clone carrying this T cell receptor (beta chain) has a count of ten or more. The antigen is undetermined. Read sequence stops 3 residues before the CDR3 end, and the germline J gene provides the missing end. The data originate from a study of T cell clonality in common variable immunodeficiency. Study-level results: Fewer TCRbeta clones were shared among CVID subjects than controls. Common variable immunodeficiency TCR beta sequences reportedly had fewer deletions and N-nucleotide insertions. Repertoire-complication correlations in CVID were limited by patient heterogeneity.

From germline, CDR1 is SGHTA and CDR2 FQGNSA. V shed 5 bases and J 9 bases; nucleotides not matched to a gene: 10. The CDR3 loop spans 15 amino acids. Sequencing input was equivalent genomic DNA from CVID and controls. The method was immunoSEQ multiplex PCR; TCRdb's version includes in-frame clones alone and lacks a portion of them. The profile covers around 40,000 clones, none occurring a single time. Material: peripheral blood mononuclear cells. The receptor comes from a person between 18 and 69 years old in good health. The chain couples TRBV7-2 to TRBJ1-5, with 10 positions matching TRBD1. The CDR3 is CASSPGTGAARPQHF. The CDR3 DNA, read in part, is TGTGCCAGCAGCCCTGGGACAGGGGCGGCGCGGCCC.